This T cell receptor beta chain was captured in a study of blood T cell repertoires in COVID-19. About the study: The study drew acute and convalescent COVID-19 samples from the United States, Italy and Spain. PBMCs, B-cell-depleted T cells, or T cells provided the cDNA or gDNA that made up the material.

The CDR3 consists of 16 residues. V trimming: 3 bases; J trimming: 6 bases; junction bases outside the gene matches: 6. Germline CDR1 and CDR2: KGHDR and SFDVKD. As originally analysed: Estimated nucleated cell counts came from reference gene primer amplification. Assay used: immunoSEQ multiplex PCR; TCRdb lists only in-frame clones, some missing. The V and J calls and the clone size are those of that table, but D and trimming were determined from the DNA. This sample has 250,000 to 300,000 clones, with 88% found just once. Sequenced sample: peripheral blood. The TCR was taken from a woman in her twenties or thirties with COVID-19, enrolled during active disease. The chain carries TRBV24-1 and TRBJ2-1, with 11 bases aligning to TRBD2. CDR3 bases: TGTGCCACCAGTGATCATAGCGGGAGGGCGACCAATGAGCAGTTCTTC. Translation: CATSDHSGRATNEQFF.